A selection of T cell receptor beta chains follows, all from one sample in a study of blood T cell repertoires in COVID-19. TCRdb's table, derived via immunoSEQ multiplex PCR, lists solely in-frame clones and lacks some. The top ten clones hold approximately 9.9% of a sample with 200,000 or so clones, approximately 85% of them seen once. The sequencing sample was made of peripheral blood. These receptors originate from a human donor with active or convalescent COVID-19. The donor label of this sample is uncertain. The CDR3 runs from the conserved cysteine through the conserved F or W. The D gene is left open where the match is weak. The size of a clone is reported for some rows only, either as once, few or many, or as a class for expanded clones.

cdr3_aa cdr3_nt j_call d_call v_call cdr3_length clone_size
CASSQAGGYNEQFF TGTGCCAGCAGCCAAGCGGGGGGCTACAATGAGCAGTTCTTC TRBJ2-1 TRBD2 TRBV14 14 NA
CASRGLAETQYF TGTGCCAGCAGGGGACTAGCGGAGACCCAGTACTTC TRBJ2-5 TRBD2 TRBV2 12 NA
CASSLGPSLAGEANEQFF TGTGCCAGCAGCTTGGGACCCTCTCTAGCGGGAGAAGCAAATGAGCAGTTCTTC TRBJ2-1 TRBD2 TRBV5-6 18 NA
CASSSDLSSGGPTGELFF TGTGCCAGCAGCTCGGACCTTTCTAGCGGGGGACCCACCGGGGAGCTGTTTTTT TRBJ2-2 TRBD2 TRBV5-4 18 once
CASSLSGGGVGELFF TGTGCCAGCAGTTTATCAGGGGGGGGCGTGGGGGAGCTGTTTTTT TRBJ2-2 NA TRBV27 15 NA
CASSPLAGRSSDTQYF TGCGCCAGCAGCCCCTTAGCGGGACGCTCCTCGGATACGCAGTATTTT TRBJ2-3 TRBD2 TRBV5-1 16 few
CASRATGEIREWRGDTQYF TGTGCCAGCCGCGCAACAGGGGAAATTCGGGAGTGGAGAGGAGATACGCAGTATTTT TRBJ2-3 NA TRBV28 19 NA
CASSNPGQGLSGANVLTF TGTGCCAGCAGTAATCCGGGACAGGGCCTCTCTGGGGCCAACGTCCTGACTTTC TRBJ2-6 TRBD1 TRBV2 18 NA
CASSLKRGPFTDTQYF TGTGCCAGCAGCTTAAAGCGGGGGCCTTTCACAGATACGCAGTATTTT TRBJ2-3 TRBD2 TRBV11-2 16 NA
CASSQARGFSPLEQFF TGCGCCAGCAGCCAAGCCAGGGGGTTCAGCCCTCTTGAGCAGTTCTTC TRBJ2-1 TRBD1 TRBV4-1 16 NA
CAGKQSSYNSPLHF TGTGCCGGTAAACAGAGCTCCTATAATTCACCCCTCCACTTT TRBJ1-6 NA TRBV5-4 14 NA